This T cell receptor beta chain was obtained from a study of cytomegalovirus exposure and HLA in healthy donors. This CDR3 has 11 amino acids. Germline CDR1 DFQATT, CDR2 SNEGSKA (reference sequence). V shed 5 bases and J shed 11 bases, with 15 bases lying between them. Broader study findings: Earlier findings revealed that most TCR beta V segments proved productive either about 90% or about 30% of the time. When analyzed later, a missense DCLRE1C variant was found to be linked to TCR beta V- and J-gene trimming.

On this clone: Its cognate antigen is unknown.

PCR employed 60 Vbeta and 13 Jbeta primers. Assay used: immunoSEQ multiplex PCR; TCRdb lists only in-frame clones, some missing. The sample consists of about 130,000 clones, about 76% of them appearing once. The sequencing sample was made of PBMCs. The receptor was derived from a woman aged 55-69 years in good health and CMV-seropositive. The chain has TRBV20-1 and TRBJ2-5; D is perhaps TRBD2 (8 bases). The DNA for the CDR3 is TGCAGTGCTCGGGGACAGCGGGAGCAGTACTTC. This sequence encodes CSARGQREQYF.